The rows below give T cell receptor beta chains drawn from one sample of a study of cytomegalovirus exposure and HLA in healthy donors. Sequenced by immunoSEQ multiplex PCR; TCRdb stores in-frame clones only, minus some. The sample contains some 130,000 clones, roughly 79% of which appear only once. The sequenced sample consisted of PBMCs. These receptors were collected from a man aged 25-45 years in good health and CMV-seropositive. Both conserved end residues are part of each CDR3. The size of a clone is reported for some rows only, either as once, few or many, or as a class for expanded clones.

j_call	clone_size	v_call	cdr3_aa
TRBJ1-2	few	TRBV9	CASSVDTGGNYGYTF
TRBJ1-2	NA	TRBV6-5	CASSDGRTLYGYTF
TRBJ1-4	NA	TRBV29-1	CSVAPTATNEKLFF
TRBJ2-3	NA	TRBV5-1	CASSFGTSGGTDTQYF
TRBJ2-7	NA	TRBV25-1	CASRPGGSTYEQYF
TRBJ1-5	NA	TRBV28	CASITGRQPQHF
TRBJ2-1	once	TRBV27	CASSNLLNEQFF
TRBJ2-4	NA	TRBV19	CASSKWAPQGNIQYF
TRBJ2-1	once	TRBV7-2	CASSWTRAPNEQFF
TRBJ1-2	NA	TRBV27	CASRDPQGNGYTF
TRBJ1-4	NA	TRBV30	CAWSTGLLNEKLFF
TRBJ2-1	NA	TRBV7-2	CASSISGGALNEQFF
TRBJ2-7	NA	TRBV11-3	CASSLGNSYEQYF
TRBJ1-1	NA	TRBV7-2	CASSMWTGEDTEAFF
TRBJ2-1	NA	TRBV5-1	CASILPGTGGNKEQFF
TRBJ1-4	NA	TRBV7-9	CASSLGQAANEKLFF
TRBJ2-7	NA	TRBV28	CASSLAVNSYEQYF
TRBJ2-7	NA	TRBV9	CASSPAGGSYEQYF